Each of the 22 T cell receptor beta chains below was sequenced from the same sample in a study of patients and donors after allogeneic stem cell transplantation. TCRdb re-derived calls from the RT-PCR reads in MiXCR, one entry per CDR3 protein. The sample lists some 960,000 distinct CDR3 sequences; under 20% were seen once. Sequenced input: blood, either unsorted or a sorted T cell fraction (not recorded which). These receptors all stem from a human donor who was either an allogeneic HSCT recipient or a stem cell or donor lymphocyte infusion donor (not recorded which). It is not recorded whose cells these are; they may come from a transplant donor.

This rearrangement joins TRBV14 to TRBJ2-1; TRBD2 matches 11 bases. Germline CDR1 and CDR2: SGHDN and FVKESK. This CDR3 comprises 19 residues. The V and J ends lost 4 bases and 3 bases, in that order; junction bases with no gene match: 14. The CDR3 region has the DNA TGTGCCAGCAGCCGAGATGGCAGTAGCGGGAGGGCCAGCTACAATGAGCAGTTCTTC. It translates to CASSRDGSSGRASYNEQFF.

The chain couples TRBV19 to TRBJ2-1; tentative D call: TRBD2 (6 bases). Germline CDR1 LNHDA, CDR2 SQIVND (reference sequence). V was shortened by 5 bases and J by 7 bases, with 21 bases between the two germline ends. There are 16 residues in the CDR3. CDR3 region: CASSVPTGTGLNEQFF. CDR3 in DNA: TGTGCCAGTAGTGTTCCTACCGGGACTGGCCTGAATGAGCAGTTCTTC.

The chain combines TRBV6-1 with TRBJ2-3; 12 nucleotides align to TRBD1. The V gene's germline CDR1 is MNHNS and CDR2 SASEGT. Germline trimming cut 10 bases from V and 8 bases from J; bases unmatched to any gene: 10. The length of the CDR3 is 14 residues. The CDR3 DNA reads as TGTGCCACGTCGGGACAGGGGGCGCGGGGTACGCAGTATTTT. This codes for CATSGQGARGTQYF.

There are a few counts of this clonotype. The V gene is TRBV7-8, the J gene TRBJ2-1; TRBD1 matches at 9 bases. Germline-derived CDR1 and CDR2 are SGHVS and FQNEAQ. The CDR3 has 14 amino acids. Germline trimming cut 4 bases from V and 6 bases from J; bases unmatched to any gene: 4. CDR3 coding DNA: TGTGCCAGCAGCTACTTGACAGGGGGCAATGAGCAGTTCTTC. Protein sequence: CASSYLTGGNEQFF.

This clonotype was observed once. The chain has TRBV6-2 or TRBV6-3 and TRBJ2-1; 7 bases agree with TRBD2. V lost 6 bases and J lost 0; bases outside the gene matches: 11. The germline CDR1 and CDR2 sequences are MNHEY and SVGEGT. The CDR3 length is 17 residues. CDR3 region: CASRELLSGGSYNEQFF. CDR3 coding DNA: TGTGCCAGCAGAGAATTACTCTCGGGGGGCTCCTACAATGAGCAGTTCTTC.

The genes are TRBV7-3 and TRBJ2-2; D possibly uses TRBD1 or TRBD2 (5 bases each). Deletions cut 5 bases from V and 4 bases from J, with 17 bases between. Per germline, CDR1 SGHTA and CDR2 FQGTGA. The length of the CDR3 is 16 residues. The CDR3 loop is CASSPRTRGVTGELFF. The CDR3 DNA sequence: TGTGCCAGCAGCCCCAGGACAAGAGGGGTCACCGGGGAGCTGTTTTTT.

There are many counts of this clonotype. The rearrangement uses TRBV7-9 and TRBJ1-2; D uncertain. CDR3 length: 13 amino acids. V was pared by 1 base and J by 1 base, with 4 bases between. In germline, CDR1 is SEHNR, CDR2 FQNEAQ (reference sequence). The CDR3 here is CASSLELNYGYTF. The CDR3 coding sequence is TGTGCCAGCAGCTTAGAGCTTAACTATGGCTACACCTTC.

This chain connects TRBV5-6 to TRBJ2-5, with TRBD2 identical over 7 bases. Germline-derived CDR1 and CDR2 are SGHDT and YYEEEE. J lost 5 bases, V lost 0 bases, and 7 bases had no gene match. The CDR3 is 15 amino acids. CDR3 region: CASSLAPDGGETQYF. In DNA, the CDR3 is TGTGCCAGCAGCTTGGCGCCGGACGGGGGGGAGACCCAGTACTTC.

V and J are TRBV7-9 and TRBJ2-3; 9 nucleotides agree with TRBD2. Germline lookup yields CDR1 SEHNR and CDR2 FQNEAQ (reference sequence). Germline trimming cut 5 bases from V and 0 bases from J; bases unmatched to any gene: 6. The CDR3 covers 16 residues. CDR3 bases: TGTGCCAGCAGCAGGATGACTAGCGGTAGCACAGATACGCAGTATTTT. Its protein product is CASSRMTSGSTDTQYF.

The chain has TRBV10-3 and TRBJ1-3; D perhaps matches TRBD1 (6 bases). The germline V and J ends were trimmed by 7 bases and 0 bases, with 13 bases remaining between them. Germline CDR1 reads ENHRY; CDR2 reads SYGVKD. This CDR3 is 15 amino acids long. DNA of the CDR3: TGTGCCATCACCCCGGGACATAACTCTGGAAACACCATATATTTT. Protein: CAITPGHNSGNTIYF.

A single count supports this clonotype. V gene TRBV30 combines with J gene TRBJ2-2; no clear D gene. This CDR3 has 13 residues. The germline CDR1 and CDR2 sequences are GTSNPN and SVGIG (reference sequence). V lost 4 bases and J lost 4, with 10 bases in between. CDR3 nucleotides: TGTGCCTGGACAATGGCTTTCACCGGGGAGCTGTTTTTT. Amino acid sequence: CAWTMAFTGELFF.

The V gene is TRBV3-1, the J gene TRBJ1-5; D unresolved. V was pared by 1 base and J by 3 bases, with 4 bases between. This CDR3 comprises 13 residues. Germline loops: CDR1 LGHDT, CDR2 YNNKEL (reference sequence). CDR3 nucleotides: TGTGCCAGCAGCCAAGGAACCAATCAGCCCCAGCATTTT. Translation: CASSQGTNQPQHF.

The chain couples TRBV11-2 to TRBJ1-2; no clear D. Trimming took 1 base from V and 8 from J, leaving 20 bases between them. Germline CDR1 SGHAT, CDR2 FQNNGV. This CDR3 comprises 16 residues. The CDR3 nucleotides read TGTGCCAGCAGCTTAGTACGTACACCCATCAGTAGGGGCTACACCTTC. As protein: CASSLVRTPISRGYTF. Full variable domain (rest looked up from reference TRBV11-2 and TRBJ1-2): EAGVAQSPRYKIIEKRQSVAFWCNPISGHATLYWYQQILGQGPKLLIQFQNNGVVDDSQLPKDRFSAERLKGVDSTLKIQPAKLEDSAVYLCASSLVRTPISRGYTFGSGTRLTVV.

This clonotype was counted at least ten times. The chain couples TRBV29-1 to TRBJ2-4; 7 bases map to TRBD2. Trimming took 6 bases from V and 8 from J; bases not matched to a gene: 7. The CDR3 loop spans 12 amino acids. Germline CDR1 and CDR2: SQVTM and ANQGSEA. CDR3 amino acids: CSVALAGDIQYF. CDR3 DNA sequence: TGCAGCGTCGCACTGGCGGGAGACATTCAGTACTTC.

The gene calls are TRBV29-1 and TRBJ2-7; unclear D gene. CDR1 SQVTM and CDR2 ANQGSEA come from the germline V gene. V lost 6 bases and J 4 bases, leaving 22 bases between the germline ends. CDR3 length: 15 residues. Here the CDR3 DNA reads TGCAGCGTGTCCGAGAGCGTACCGATAAGGTACGAGCAGTACTTC. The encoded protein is CSVSESVPIRYEQYF.

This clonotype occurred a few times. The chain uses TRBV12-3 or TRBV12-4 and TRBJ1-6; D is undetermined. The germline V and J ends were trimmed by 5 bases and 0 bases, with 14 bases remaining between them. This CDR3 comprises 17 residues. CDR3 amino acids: CASSPDGVSSYNSPLHF. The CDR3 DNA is TGTGCCAGCAGTCCCGACGGCGTAAGCTCCTATAATTCACCCCTCCACTTT.

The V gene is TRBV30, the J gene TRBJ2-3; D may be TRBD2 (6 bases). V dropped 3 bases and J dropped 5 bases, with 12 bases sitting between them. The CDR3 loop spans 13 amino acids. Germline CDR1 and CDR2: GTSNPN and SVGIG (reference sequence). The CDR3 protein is CAWRGLSLDTQYF. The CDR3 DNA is TGTGCCTGGAGGGGACTGTCCCTAGATACGCAGTATTTT. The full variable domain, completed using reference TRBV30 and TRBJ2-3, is SQTIHQWPATLVQPVGSPLSLECTVEGTSNPNLYWYRQAAGRGLQLLFYSVGIGQISSEVPQNLSASRPQDRQFILSSKKLLLSDSGFYLCAWRGLSLDTQYFGPGTRLTVL.

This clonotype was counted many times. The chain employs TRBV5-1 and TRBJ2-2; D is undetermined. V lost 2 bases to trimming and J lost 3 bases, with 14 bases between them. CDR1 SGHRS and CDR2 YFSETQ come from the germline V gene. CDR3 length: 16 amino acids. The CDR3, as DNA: TGCGCCAGCAGCTTAGCCCCAGGAACGGACACCGGGGAGCTGTTTTTT. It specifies CASSLAPGTDTGELFF.

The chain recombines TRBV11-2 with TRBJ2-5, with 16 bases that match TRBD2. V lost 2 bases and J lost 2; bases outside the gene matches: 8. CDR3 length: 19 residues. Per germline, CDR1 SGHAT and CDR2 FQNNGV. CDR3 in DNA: TGTGCCAGCAGCTTAATATCGGGGACTAGCGGGGGGGCTCAAGAGACCCAGTACTTC. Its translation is CASSLISGTSGGAQETQYF.

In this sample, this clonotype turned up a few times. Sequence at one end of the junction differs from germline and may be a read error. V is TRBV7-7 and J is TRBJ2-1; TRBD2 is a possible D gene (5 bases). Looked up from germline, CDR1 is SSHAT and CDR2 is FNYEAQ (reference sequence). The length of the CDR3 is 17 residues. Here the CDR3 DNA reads TGTGCTAGCAGCTTAGGGAGCCCTAGGTCTTTCTACAATGAGCAGTTCTTC. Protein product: CASSLGSPRSFYNEQFF.

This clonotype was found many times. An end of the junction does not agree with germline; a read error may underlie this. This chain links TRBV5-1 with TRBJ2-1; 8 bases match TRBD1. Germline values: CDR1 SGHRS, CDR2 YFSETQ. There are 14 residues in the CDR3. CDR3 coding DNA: TGTGCCAGCAGCTTAGGGACAGGCTACAATGAGCAGTTCTTC. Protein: CASSLGTGYNEQFF. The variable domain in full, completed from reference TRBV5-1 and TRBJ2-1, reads KAGVTQTPRYLIKTRGQQVTLSCSPISGHRSVSWYQQTPGQGLQFLFEYFSETQRNKGNFPGRFSGRQFSNSRSEMNVSTLELGDSALYLCASSLGTGYNEQFFGPGTRLTVL.

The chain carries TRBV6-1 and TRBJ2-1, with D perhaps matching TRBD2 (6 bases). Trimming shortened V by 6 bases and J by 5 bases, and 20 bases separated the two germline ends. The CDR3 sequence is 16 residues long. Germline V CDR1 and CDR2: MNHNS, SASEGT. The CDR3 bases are TGTGCCAGCAGCCGATTAGCGGATAGGCTCAACAATGAGCAGTTCTTC. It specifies CASSRLADRLNNEQFF.